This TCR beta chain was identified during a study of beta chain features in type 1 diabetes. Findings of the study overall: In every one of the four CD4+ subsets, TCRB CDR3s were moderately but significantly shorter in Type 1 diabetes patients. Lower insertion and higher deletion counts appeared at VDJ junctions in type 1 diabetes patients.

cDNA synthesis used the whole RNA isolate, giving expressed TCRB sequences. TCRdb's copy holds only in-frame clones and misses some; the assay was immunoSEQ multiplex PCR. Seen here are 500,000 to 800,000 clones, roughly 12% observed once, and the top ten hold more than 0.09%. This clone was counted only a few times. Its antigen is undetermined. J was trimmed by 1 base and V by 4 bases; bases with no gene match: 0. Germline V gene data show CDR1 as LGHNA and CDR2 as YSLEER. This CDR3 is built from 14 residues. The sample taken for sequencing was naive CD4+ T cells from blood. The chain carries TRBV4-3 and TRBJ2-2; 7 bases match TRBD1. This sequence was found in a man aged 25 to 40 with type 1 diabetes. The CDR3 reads CASSRQGNTGELFF. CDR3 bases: TGCGCCAGCAGCCGACAGGGGAACACCGGGGAGCTGTTTTTT.